Listed here are 12 T cell receptor beta chains from one sample, sequenced in a study of blood T cell repertoires in COVID-19. Measured with immunoSEQ multiplex PCR; TCRdb has only the in-frame clones, and not every one. The sample has about 150,000 clones, approximately 86% seen once. Sequenced: PBMCs or T cells enriched from blood (not recorded which). The receptor source for this set is a woman between 40 and 55 years old who had been exposed to COVID-19.

V usage is TRBV6-1 and J usage is TRBJ2-2; 7 bases are a match to TRBD2. V lost 2 bases, J lost 5 bases, and 5 bases stayed unmatched. The CDR3 has 15 residues. Germline V gene lookup returns CDR1 MNHNS and CDR2 SASEGT. The CDR3 bases are TGTGCCAGCAGTGAATTGCAGGGAGGGACCGGGGAGCTGTTTTTT. It translates to CASSELQGGTGELFF.

The CDR3 region is CASVRWGGNGYTF. The DNA for the CDR3 is TGTGCCAGCGTTCGATGGGGGGGAAATGGCTACACCTTC. This chain joins TRBV12-3 or TRBV12-4 and TRBJ1-2; TRBD1 is a possible D gene (5 bases). Trimming took off 8 bases at V and 6 bases at J, with 16 bases between the two ends. The CDR3 totals 13 residues.

The chain's CDR3 is CASSTGVAKAFF. The CDR3 bases are TGTGCCAGTTCTACAGGGGTAGCGAAAGCTTTCTTT. V gene TRBV28 combines with J gene TRBJ1-1, with 7 bases fitting TRBD1. This CDR3 has 12 amino acids. V was pared by 9 bases and J by 9 bases, with 10 bases of the junction left unmatched. Germline assignment: CDR1 MDHEN and CDR2 SYDVKM. The whole variable domain, remainder taken from reference TRBV28 and TRBJ1-1, is DVKVTQSSRYLVKRTGEKVFLECVQDMDHENMFWYRQDPGLGLRLIYFSYDVKMKEKGDIPEGYSVSREKKERFSLILESASTNQTSMYLCASSTGVAKAFFGQGTRLTVV.

The rearrangement links TRBV28 to TRBJ1-4; 12 bases match TRBD1. The CDR3 sequence is 14 residues long. Germline V gene data show CDR1 as MDHEN and CDR2 as SYDVKM. V lost 6 bases, J lost 8 bases, and 4 bases stayed unmatched. The CDR3 coding sequence is TGTGCCAGCAGACCGGGACAGGGGGCCGAAAAACTGTTTTTT. Protein product: CASRPGQGAEKLFF.

This clone is judged medium-sized. The rearrangement uses TRBV27 and TRBJ2-1, with 7 bases lining up with TRBD2. V shed 6 bases, J shed 8 bases, and the junction held 10 bases outside the gene matches. This CDR3 contains 14 residues. Germline CDR1 MNHEY, CDR2 SMNVEV (reference sequence). The CDR3 loop is CASSRPSAGDEQFF. For the CDR3, the DNA is TGTGCCAGCAGCCGCCCTAGCGCGGGGGATGAGCAGTTCTTC.

The rearrangement joins TRBV5-1 to TRBJ2-3; no clear D. CDR3 length: 14 amino acids. CDR1 and CDR2 (germline): SGHRS, YFSETQ. V was shortened by 0 bases and J by 1 base, with 6 bases between the two germline ends. Here the CDR3 DNA reads TGCGCCAGCAGCTTGGCCGGAGGCACAGATACGCAGTATTTT. It yields the protein CASSLAGGTDTQYF. The whole variable domain, filled in from reference TRBV5-1 and TRBJ2-3, reads KAGVTQTPRYLIKTRGQQVTLSCSPISGHRSVSWYQQTPGQGLQFLFEYFSETQRNKGNFPGRFSGRQFSNSRSEMNVSTLELGDSALYLCASSLAGGTDTQYFGPGTRLTVL.

DNA of the CDR3: TGTGCCAGCATTCCGGGACAGATTAACTATGGCTACACCTTC. Translating gives CASIPGQINYGYTF. This sequence joins TRBV7-9 and TRBJ1-2, with 7 bases aligning to TRBD1. Germline trimming cut 7 bases from V and 1 base from J; bases unmatched to any gene: 6. The CDR3 totals 14 residues. Germline assignment: CDR1 SEHNR and CDR2 FQNEAQ (reference sequence).

This rearrangement joins TRBV19 to TRBJ2-2, with D perhaps TRBD1 (5 bases). The germline V gene has CDR1 LNHDA and CDR2 SQIVND (reference sequence). The CDR3 contains 14 residues. The V end was cut by 3 bases, the J end by 3 bases, with 8 bases between. CDR3 sequence reads: CASSIGQYTGELFF. DNA of the CDR3: TGTGCCAGTAGTATTGGACAATACACCGGGGAGCTGTTTTTT.

The chain employs TRBV14 and TRBJ2-1; 12 nucleotides agree with TRBD2. V shed 4 bases and J 14 bases; nucleotides not matched to a gene: 6. The germline V gene encodes CDR1 SGHDN and CDR2 FVKESK. The CDR3 extends over 13 amino acids. The CDR3: CASSPSLAGGKFF. Here the CDR3 DNA reads TGTGCCAGCAGCCCATCTCTAGCGGGAGGGAAGTTCTTC. The full variable domain, completed using reference TRBV14 and TRBJ2-1, is EAGVTQFPSHSVIEKGQTVTLRCDPISGHDNLYWYRRVMGKEIKFLLHFVKESKQDESGMPNNRFLAERTGGTYSTLKVQPAELEDSGVYFCASSPSLAGGKFFGPGTRLTVL.

This clone was detected only a few times. The V and J genes are TRBV28 and TRBJ2-2; unclear D gene. Germline loops: CDR1 MDHEN, CDR2 SYDVKM. Trimming removed 7 bases from V and 0 bases from J, with 6 bases in between. The CDR3 length is 13 residues. The CDR3 DNA sequence: TGTGCCAGCAACACAGCGAACACCGGGGAGCTGTTTTTT. Translation: CASNTANTGELFF. The full variable domain, its missing parts supplied by reference TRBV28 and TRBJ2-2, is DVKVTQSSRYLVKRTGEKVFLECVQDMDHENMFWYRQDPGLGLRLIYFSYDVKMKEKGDIPEGYSVSREKKERFSLILESASTNQTSMYLCASNTANTGELFFGEGSRLTVL.

The chain recombines TRBV18 with TRBJ2-1; 9 bases line up with TRBD2. Germline V gene data show CDR1 as KGHSH and CDR2 as LQKENI. The CDR3 has 14 residues. Trimming at V came to 3 bases and at J to 8 bases, leaving 5 bases not matched to a gene. This chain's CDR3 is CASSPGTSIDEQFF. The CDR3 nucleotides are TGTGCCAGCTCACCTGGGACTAGCATCGATGAGCAGTTCTTC.

CDR3 nucleotide sequence: TGCGCCAGCAGCTTCGGGAATAGCGGGAGGGCAGATACGCAGTATTTT. Protein sequence: CASSFGNSGRADTQYF. This chain uses TRBV5-1 with TRBJ2-3, with TRBD2 matching 11 bases. The ends lost 2 bases at V and 4 bases at J; junction bases unmatched: 6. The CDR3 loop spans 16 amino acids. Germline CDR1 and CDR2: SGHRS and YFSETQ.